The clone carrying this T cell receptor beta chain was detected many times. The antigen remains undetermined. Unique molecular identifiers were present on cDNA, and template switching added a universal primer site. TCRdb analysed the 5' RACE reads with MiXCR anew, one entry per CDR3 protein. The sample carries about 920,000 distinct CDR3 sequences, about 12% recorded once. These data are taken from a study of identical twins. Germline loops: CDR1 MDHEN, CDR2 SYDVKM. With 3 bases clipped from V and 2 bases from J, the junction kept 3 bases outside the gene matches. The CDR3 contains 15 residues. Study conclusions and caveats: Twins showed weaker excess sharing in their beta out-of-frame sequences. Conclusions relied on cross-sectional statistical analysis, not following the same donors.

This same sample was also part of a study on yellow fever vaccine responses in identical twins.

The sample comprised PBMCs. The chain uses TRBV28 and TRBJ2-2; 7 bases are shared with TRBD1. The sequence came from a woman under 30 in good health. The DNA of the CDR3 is TGTGCCAGCAGTTTGGGGGACAGAAACACCGGGGAGCTGTTTTTT. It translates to CASSLGDRNTGELFF.